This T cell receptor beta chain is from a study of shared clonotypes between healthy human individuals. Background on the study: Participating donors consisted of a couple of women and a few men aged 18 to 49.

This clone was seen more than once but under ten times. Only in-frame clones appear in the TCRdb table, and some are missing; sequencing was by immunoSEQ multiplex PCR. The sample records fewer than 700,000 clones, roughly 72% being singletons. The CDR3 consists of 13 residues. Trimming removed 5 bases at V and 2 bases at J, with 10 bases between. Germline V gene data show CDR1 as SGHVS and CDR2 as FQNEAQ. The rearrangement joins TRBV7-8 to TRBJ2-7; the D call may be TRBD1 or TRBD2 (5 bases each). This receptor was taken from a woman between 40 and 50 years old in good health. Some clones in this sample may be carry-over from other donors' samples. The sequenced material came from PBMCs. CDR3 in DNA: TGTGCCAGCAGCCTGGGGACGACCTACGAGCAGTACTTC. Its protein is CASSLGTTYEQYF.